This T cell receptor (beta chain) derives from a study of blood T cell repertoires in COVID-19. Study in general: Sites in the United States, Italy and Spain provided acute and convalescent COVID-19 samples. PBMCs, B-cell-depleted T cells, or T cells were the source of the cDNA or gDNA that made up the material.

Libraries were prepared by immunoSEQ multiplex PCR; TCRdb keeps only in-frame clonotypes and omits some of them. The sample comprises 300,000 to 450,000 clones, around 89% of which are singletons, and 0.95% to 1.1% rests with the top ten. Enrollees, 18 to 89 years old, lived in about two dozen US areas. Cohort assignment relied on participant-reported clinical history. The source material was PBMCs or T cells enriched from blood (not recorded which). This clonotype originated in a man between 18 and 35 years old who had recovered from COVID-19.

DNA of the CDR3: TGTGCCACCTCCGGACAGGGGACGCAGTATTTT. Translating it yields CATSGQGTQYF. V and J are TRBV27 and TRBJ2-3, with 9 bases fitting TRBD1. The CDR3 is made up of 11 amino acids. The V gene's germline CDR1 is MNHEY and CDR2 SMNVEV (reference sequence). V dropped 10 bases and J dropped 9; count of bases not matched to a gene: 5.